These 14 T cell receptor beta chains were all obtained from the same sample, sequenced in a study of T cells after yellow fever vaccination. TCRdb fed the 5' RACE reads into MiXCR, producing one record per CDR3 protein. The sample gives some 54,000 distinct CDR3 sequences, less than 8% of which show up once; approximately 25% is in the top ten. The source was CD8+ T cells not binding an NS4B(214-222) dextramer, sorted from PBMCs, collected about 49 days after the first yellow fever vaccination. All receptors derive from a man aged 18 to 29 who received the YFV17D yellow fever vaccine.

Only a few counts were recorded for this clonotype. CDR3 sequence reads: CASRPDGALGEKLFF. DNA of the CDR3: TGCGCCAGCAGACCAGACGGGGCTCTGGGTGAAAAACTGTTTTTT. This sequence joins TRBV4-3 and TRBJ1-4; a weak D match, TRBD1 (5 bases). Germline values: CDR1 LGHNA, CDR2 YSLEER. This CDR3 is built from 15 residues. With 6 bases removed from V and 7 bases from J, the gap between germline ends came to 18 bases.

This clonotype was found a few times. V and J are TRBV28 and TRBJ2-1; TRBD2 aligns across 10 bases. Germline V lookup: CDR1 MDHEN, CDR2 SYDVKM. V was clipped by 6 bases and J by 4 bases; unmatched bases: 6. The CDR3 extends over 15 amino acids. The CDR3 coding sequence is TGTGCCAGCAGAGAGCGTAGCGGGGGGTACAATGAGCAGTTCTTC. Translated, it gives CASRERSGGYNEQFF.

The chain couples TRBV5-1 to TRBJ1-1; unclear D gene. The CDR3 is made up of 13 amino acids. Trimming took off 4 bases at V and 1 base at J, with 8 bases between the two ends. Germline V gives CDR1 SGHRS, CDR2 YFSETQ. CDR3 sequence: CASSGSTNTEAFF. The CDR3 nucleotides read TGCGCCAGCAGCGGGTCTACGAACACTGAAGCTTTCTTT.

This clonotype was seen repeatedly, ten times or more. V usage is TRBV5-5 and J usage is TRBJ2-6, with D uncertain. The CDR3 extends over 15 amino acids. Per the germline V gene, CDR1 is SGHKS and CDR2 is YYEKEE (reference sequence). Trimming shortened V by 0 bases and J by 1 base, and 5 bases separated the two germline ends. CDR3 sequence (DNA): TGTGCCAGCAGCTTGGGGTCTTCTGGGGCCAACGTCCTGACTTTC. As protein: CASSLGSSGANVLTF.

The J gene is TRBJ1-5, the V gene TRBV15; D perhaps matches TRBD1 (5 bases). Trimming took 3 bases from V and 0 from J, leaving 15 bases between them. The CDR3 length is 17 residues. Germline V lookup: CDR1 LNHNV, CDR2 YYDKDF (reference sequence). In DNA, the CDR3 is TGTGCCACCAGCAGCCTTGACAGCCCGGCTAGCAATCAGCCCCAGCATTTT. It is translated as CATSSLDSPASNQPQHF.

This clonotype was seen ten or more times. This chain uses TRBV9 with TRBJ1-2, with D possibly being TRBD1 (6 bases). Germline CDR1 SGDLS, CDR2 YYNGEE. The CDR3 has 15 residues. Trimming stripped 3 bases from V and 4 bases from J, with 16 bases between. The CDR3 coding sequence is TGTGCCAGCAGCGCCCAAACGGACAGTTCCTATGGCTACACCTTC. Amino acid sequence: CASSAQTDSSYGYTF.

This clonotype turned up a few times. The gene calls are TRBV11-3 and TRBJ2-1; 7 positions match TRBD1. The germline V gene has CDR1 SGHNT and CDR2 YENEEA. The CDR3 extends over 13 amino acids. With V trimmed by 5 bases and J by 6 bases, 4 bases remained unmatched. The CDR3 DNA reads as TGTGCCAGCAGCACCCGGGACAGCAATGAGCAGTTCTTC. Amino acid sequence: CASSTRDSNEQFF.

This clonotype was seen repeatedly, ten times or more. The V and J genes are TRBV4-1 and TRBJ2-6; tentative D call: TRBD2 (6 bases). Germline V gene lookup returns CDR1 MGHRA and CDR2 YSYEKL. This CDR3 spans 15 amino acids. The ends were cut back, 3 bases at V and 4 bases at J, with 10 bases in the middle. In DNA, the CDR3 is TGCGCCAGCAGCCATCGGGGGATAGGGGCCAACGTCCTGACTTTC. This gives the protein CASSHRGIGANVLTF.

This clonotype occurred a few times. The V and J genes are TRBV7-9 and TRBJ2-2; weak D call: TRBD2 (6 bases). V was trimmed by 4 bases and J by 6 bases, leaving 15 bases between them. Germline CDR1 is SEHNR and CDR2 is FQNEAQ (reference sequence). The CDR3 is 15 residues long. For the CDR3, the DNA is TGTGCCAGCAGCTCCCCAGCGGCGGGGCCCGGGGAGCTGTTTTTT. This translates into CASSSPAAGPGELFF.

This clonotype is medium-sized by share. The V gene is TRBV20-1, the J gene TRBJ1-1; TRBD1 aligns across 11 bases. This CDR3 region has 14 residues. Per the germline V gene, CDR1 is DFQATT and CDR2 is SNEGSKA (reference sequence). V trimming: 3 bases; J trimming: 3 bases; junction bases outside the gene matches: 3. Here the CDR3 reads CSARGTGGDTEAFF. The CDR3 nucleotides are TGCAGTGCTAGGGGGACAGGGGGGGACACTGAAGCTTTCTTT.

This clonotype was seen ten or more times. This rearrangement joins TRBV29-1 to TRBJ1-5; a weak D match, TRBD1 (6 bases). The CDR3 is made up of 14 amino acids. Germline loops: CDR1 SQVTM, CDR2 ANQGSEA. Trimming pared 5 bases from V and 2 bases from J, leaving 13 bases between. CDR3 nucleotide sequence: TGCAGCGTTCTCTTTTCAGGGGGCAATCAGCCCCAGCATTTT. Translation gives CSVLFSGGNQPQHF.

This clonotype was seen a few times. CDR3 in amino acids: CASSLGQGVAYEQYF. CDR3 coding DNA: TGTGCCAGCAGCTTAGGACAGGGGGTAGCCTACGAGCAGTACTTC. This chain uses TRBV7-6 with TRBJ2-7; 9 positions match TRBD1. Germline loops: CDR1 SGHVS, CDR2 FNYEAQ. The junction had 3 bases not matched to a gene; V was cut back by 1 base and J by 2 bases. The CDR3 sequence is 15 residues long.

On this clonotype itself: A clone one base away is much larger, so this may be a read error. This CDR3 is CASSEGGGATDTQYF. Here the CDR3 DNA reads TGTGCCAGCAGTGAAGGCGGGGGGGCCACAGATACGCAGTATTTT. The rearrangement links TRBV6-1 to TRBJ2-3, with TRBD2 matching over 9 bases. The CDR3 sequence is 15 residues long. In germline, CDR1 is MNHNS, CDR2 SASEGT. With V trimmed by 1 base and J by 2 bases, 1 base remained unmatched.

The chain has TRBV27 and TRBJ2-6; 8 bases match TRBD1. Trimming took 3 bases from V and 1 from J; bases not matched to a gene: 5. Germline values: CDR1 MNHEY, CDR2 SMNVEV (reference sequence). The CDR3 length is 17 residues. CDR3 sequence reads: CASSFIGQGSGANVLTF. In nucleotides, the CDR3 is TGTGCCAGCAGTTTTATCGGACAGGGATCTGGGGCCAACGTCCTGACTTTC.